This entry concerns a single T cell receptor beta chain. No antigen is known for it. After 5'RACE with constant-segment primers, TCR alpha and TCR beta cDNA libraries carrying sample barcodes and UMIs were obtained. TCRdb itself ran the 5' RACE reads through MiXCR, one entry per CDR3 protein. In the table there are about 310,000 distinct CDR3 sequences, roughly 15% of which are singletons. This sample was taken from a study of T-cell memory formation after mild COVID-19. Looking at the study overall: Across donors, TCR clusters were largely donor specific.

V lost 5 bases, J lost 1 base, and 11 bases stayed unmatched. The CDR3 has 17 residues. The germline V gene has CDR1 SEHNR and CDR2 FQNEAQ (reference sequence). General study findings and limits: While clones contracting from day 15 to 85 were balanced between CD4 and CD8, later expanders leaned CD4+. Most CD4+ clones that shrank were in CM and EM, while CD8+ ones turned up in EMRA.

The clonotype comes from a young man who had mild COVID-19 (a few samples of this study predate the infection). Cell type and time point are not known. The V and J genes are TRBV7-9 and TRBJ2-3; 8 bases map to TRBD2. The sample was PBMCs or a T cell subset sorted from them (not recorded which). CDR3 DNA sequence: TGTGCCAGCAGCCTCCGTGGTAGCGGGGAAGGCACAGATACGCAGTATTTT. Protein: CASSLRGSGEGTDTQYF.